This T cell receptor (beta chain) was found in a study of T-cell memory formation after mild COVID-19. This CDR3 spans 16 amino acids. The V gene lost 0 bases and the J gene lost 0 bases, with 10 bases spanning the gap. CDR1 SGDLS and CDR2 YYNGEE come from the germline V gene. The study, taken as a whole, reports: Most CD4+ clones that shrank were in CM and EM, while CD8+ ones turned up in EMRA.

Regarding this clonotype: Its target is unknown.

One entry per CDR3 protein results from TCRdb running MiXCR on the 5' RACE reads. This table holds 400,000 to 450,000 distinct CDR3 sequences, about 20% found once. The source of this sequence is a man younger than 30 who had mild COVID-19 (a few samples of this study predate the infection). Cell type and time point are not known. Sequenced input: PBMCs or a T cell subset sorted from them (not recorded which). The V gene is TRBV9, the J gene TRBJ2-1, with D unclear. CDR3 protein: CASSVASPSSYNEQFF. CDR3 in DNA: TGTGCCAGCAGCGTAGCTTCCCCGAGCTCCTACAATGAGCAGTTCTTC.